This T cell receptor (beta chain) was observed in a study of Graves' ophthalmopathy and Graves' hyperthyroidism. For repertoire sequencing, the TCR beta CDR3 regions were amplified from RNA transcripts. First-round RT-PCR with HTBI primers preceded a second-round multiplex PCR. TCRdb fed the multiplex PCR reads into MiXCR, producing one record per CDR3 protein. The top ten clones hold 2.4% of a sample with a few hundred thousand distinct CDR3 sequences, about a sixth of them seen once. Germline trimming cut 6 bases from V and 2 bases from J; bases unmatched to any gene: 9. This CDR3 has 14 residues. Germline V gene sequence: CDR1 DFQATT, CDR2 SNEGSKA (reference sequence). This clonotype came up many times.

V and J are TRBV20-1 and TRBJ2-5; 7 bases fit TRBD1. Sequenced input: peripheral blood. The clonotype comes from an adult woman with stable Graves' hyperthyroidism. CDR3 coding DNA: TGCAGTGCAAGCGTTCCGGGACAGCAAGAGACCCAGTACTTC. It translates to CSASVPGQQETQYF.